This T cell receptor beta chain was sequenced for a study of T cells expressing NK-cell markers. Background on the study: Most of the eight sequenced donors tested HCMV-seropositive; one tested seronegative.

CDR3 length equals 16 residues. Notes on the study in general: The leading position in the CD3+CD56-NKG2C+ fraction of several donors also went to these clonotypes. Questions lingered over whether expanded NKG2C+ T cell clones were HCMV-specific.

Remarks on this clonotype: Its antigen is unknown.

The TCR beta cDNA came from 5'RACE template switching with UMIs. TCRdb reprocessed the 5' RACE reads and stores each CDR3 protein as one record, lacking DNA. The table counts a few hundred thousand distinct CDR3 sequences; around 0.4% lies in the top ten. The specimen was blood T cells: a sorted CD56 or NKG2C T cell subset, CD4+ or CD8+ T cells, or bulk PBMC T cells (not recorded which). The TCR sequence derives from a man in his late teens or twenties in good health. The V and J genes are TRBV12-3 or TRBV12-4 and TRBJ2-6; TCRdb outputs TRBD1, but without DNA this stays unchecked. CDR3 region: CASSNGQGAGANVLTF.